This TCR beta chain was documented in a study of blood T cells in healthy people across ages. Study observations and caveats: Any conclusive comparison of naive versus antigen-experienced cells was prevented by using unsorted PBMCs.

As to this clonotype: Antigen specificity is unknown.

The CDR3 sequence is 12 residues long. CDR1 is LGHNA, CDR2 YNFKEQ, per germline. V dropped 0 bases and J dropped 7 bases, with 7 bases sitting between them. Together with a sample-barcoded 5' primer, a J-beta primer mix was included in a second PCR lasting about 7 to 12 cycles. Sequencing yielded, for each sample, at least 2.5 million paired-end reads carrying CDR3. TCRdb re-called the 5' RACE reads with MiXCR, one entry per CDR3 protein. This sample has roughly 1.4 million distinct CDR3 sequences, with approximately 59% found just once. The people who gave samples were healthy Caucasians from Russia, aged roughly 6 to 95. Samples each yielded at least 5.5 micrograms of total RNA.

The gene calls are TRBV4-2 and TRBJ2-7; TRBD2 is a possible D gene (5 bases). The source material was blood. This clonotype was obtained from a man younger than 30 in good health. The CDR3 nucleotides are TGTGCCAGCAGCCAAGAGGAGGAAGAGCAGTACTTC. Its protein product is CASSQEEEEQYF.